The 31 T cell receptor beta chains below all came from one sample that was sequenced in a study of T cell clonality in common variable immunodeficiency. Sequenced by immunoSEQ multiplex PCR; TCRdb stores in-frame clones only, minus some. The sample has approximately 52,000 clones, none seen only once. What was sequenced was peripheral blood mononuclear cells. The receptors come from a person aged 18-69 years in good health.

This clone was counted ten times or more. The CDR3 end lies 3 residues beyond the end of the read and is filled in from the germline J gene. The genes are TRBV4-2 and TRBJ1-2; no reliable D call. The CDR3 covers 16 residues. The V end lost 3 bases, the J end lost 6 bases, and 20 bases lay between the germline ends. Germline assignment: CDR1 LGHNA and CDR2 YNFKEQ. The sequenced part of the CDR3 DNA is TGTGCCAGCAGCCAGACCCGGCTAGCGGATCGTGATGGC. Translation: CASSQTRLADRDG. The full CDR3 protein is CASSQTRLADRDGYTF.

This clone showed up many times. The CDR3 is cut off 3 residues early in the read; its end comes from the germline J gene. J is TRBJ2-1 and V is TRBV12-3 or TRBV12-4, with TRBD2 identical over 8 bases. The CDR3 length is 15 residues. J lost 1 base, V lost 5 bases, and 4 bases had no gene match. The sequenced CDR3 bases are TGTGCCAGCAGTGCGACTAGCGCGTCCTACAATGAG. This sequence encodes CASSATSASYNE. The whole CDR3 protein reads CASSATSASYNEQFF.

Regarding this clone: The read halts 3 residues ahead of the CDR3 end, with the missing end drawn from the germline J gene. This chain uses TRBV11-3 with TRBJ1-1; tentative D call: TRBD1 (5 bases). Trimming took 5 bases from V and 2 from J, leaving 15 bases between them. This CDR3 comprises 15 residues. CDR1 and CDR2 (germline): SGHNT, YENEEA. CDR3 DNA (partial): TGTGCCAGCAGCCCCCGGCGGGGGGGAAACACTGAA. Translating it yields CASSPRRGGNTE. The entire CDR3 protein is CASSPRRGGNTEAFF. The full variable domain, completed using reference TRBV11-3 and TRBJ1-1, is EAGVVQSPRYKIIEKKQPVAFWCNPISGHNTLYWYLQNLGQGPELLIRYENEEAVDDSQLPKDRFSAERLKGVDSTLKIQPAELGDSAVYLCASSPRRGGNTEAFFGQGTRLTVV.

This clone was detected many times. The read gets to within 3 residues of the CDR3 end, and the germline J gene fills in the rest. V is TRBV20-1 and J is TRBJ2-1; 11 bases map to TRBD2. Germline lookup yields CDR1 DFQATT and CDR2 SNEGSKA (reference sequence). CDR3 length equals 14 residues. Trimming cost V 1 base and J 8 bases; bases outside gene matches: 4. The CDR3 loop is CSARVSGRAYEQFF. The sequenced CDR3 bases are TGCAGTGCTAGAGTTAGCGGGAGGGCCTATGAG.

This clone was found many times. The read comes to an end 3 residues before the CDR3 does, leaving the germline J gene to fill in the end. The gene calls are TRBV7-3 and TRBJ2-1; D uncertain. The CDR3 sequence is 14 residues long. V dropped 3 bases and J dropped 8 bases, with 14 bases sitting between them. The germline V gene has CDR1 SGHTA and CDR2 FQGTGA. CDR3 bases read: TGTGCCAGCAGCTTTAGTCGAGCCTCGTATGAG. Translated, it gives CASSFSRASYE. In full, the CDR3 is CASSFSRASYEQFF.

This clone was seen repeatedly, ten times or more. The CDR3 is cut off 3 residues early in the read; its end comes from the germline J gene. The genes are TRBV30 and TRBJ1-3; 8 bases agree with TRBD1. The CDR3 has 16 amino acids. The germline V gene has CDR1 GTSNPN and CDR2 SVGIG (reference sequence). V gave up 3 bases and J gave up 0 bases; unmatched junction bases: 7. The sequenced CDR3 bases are TGTGCCTGGAGGTCGACAGGGGACCGCTCTGGAAACACC. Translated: CAWRSTGDRSGNT. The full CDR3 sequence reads CAWRSTGDRSGNTIYF.

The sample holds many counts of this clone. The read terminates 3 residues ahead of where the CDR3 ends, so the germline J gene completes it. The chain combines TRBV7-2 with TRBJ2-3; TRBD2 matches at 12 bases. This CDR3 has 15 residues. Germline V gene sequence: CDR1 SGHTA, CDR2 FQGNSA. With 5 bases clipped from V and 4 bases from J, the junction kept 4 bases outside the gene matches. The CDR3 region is CASSTLAGGADTQYF. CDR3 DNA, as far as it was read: TGTGCCAGCAGCACTCTAGCGGGAGGGGCAGATACG.

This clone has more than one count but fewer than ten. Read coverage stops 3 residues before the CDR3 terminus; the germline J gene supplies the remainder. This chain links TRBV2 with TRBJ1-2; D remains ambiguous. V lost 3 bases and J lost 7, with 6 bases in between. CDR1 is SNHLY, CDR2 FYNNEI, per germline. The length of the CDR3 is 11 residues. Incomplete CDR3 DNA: TGTGCCAGCAGTGATGACTTTGGC. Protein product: CASSDDFG. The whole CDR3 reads CASSDDFGYTF.

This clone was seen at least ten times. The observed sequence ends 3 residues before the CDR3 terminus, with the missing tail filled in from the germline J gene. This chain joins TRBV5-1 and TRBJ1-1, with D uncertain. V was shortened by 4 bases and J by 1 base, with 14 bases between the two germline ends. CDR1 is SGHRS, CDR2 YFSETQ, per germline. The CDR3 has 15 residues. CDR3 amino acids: CASSPYHTENTEAFF. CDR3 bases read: TGCGCCAGCAGCCCTTACCACACCGAGAACACTGAA. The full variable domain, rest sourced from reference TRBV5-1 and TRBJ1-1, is KAGVTQTPRYLIKTRGQQVTLSCSPISGHRSVSWYQQTPGQGLQFLFEYFSETQRNKGNFPGRFSGRQFSNSRSEMNVSTLELGDSALYLCASSPYHTENTEAFFGQGTRLTVV.

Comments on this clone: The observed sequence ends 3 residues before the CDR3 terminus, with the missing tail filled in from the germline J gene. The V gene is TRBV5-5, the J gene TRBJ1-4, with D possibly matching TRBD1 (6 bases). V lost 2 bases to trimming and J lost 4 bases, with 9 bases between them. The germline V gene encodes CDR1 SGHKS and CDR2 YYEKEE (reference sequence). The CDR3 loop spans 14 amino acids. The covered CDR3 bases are TGTGCCAGCAGCTTCAGGGGCAATAATGAAAAA. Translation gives CASSFRGNNEK. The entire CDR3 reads CASSFRGNNEKLFF.

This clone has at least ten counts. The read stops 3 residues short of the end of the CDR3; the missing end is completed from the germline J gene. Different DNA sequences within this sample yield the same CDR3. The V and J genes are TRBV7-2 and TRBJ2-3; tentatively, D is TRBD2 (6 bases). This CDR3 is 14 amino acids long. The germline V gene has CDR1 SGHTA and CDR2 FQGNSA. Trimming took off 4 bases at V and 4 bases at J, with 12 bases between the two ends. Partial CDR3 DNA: TGTGCCAGCAGCTCACGACTAGGTCCAGATACG. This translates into CASSSRLGPDT. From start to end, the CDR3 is CASSSRLGPDTQYF.

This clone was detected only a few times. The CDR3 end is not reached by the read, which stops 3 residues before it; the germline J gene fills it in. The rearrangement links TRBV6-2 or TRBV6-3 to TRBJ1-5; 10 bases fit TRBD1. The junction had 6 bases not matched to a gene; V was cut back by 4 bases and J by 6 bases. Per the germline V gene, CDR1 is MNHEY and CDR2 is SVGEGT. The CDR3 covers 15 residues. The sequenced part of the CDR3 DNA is TGTGCCAGCAGTTCCGGGACAGGGGAGGCTCAGCCC. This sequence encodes CASSSGTGEAQP. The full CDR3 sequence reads CASSSGTGEAQPQHF.

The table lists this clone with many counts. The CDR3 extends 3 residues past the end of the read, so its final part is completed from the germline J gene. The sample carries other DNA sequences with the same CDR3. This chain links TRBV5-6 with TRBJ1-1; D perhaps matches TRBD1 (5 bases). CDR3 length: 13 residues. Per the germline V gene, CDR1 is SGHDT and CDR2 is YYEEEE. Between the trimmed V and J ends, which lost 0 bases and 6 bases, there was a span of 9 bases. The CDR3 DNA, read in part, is TGTGCCAGCAGCTTGGTGGGGGGGGCTGAA. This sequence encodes CASSLVGGAE. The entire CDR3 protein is CASSLVGGAEAFF.

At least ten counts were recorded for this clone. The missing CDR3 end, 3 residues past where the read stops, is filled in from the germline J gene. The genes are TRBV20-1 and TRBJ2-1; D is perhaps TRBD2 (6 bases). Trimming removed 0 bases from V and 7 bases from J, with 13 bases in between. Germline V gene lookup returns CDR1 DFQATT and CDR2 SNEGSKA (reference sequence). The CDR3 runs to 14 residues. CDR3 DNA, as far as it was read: TGCAGTGCTAGAGATCTAGCGAGGCTTAATGAG. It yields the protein CSARDLARLNE. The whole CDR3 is CSARDLARLNEQFF.

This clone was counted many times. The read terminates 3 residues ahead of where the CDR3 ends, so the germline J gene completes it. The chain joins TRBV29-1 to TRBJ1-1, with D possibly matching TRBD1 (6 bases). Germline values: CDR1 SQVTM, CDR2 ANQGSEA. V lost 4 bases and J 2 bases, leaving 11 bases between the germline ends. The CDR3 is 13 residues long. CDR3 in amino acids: CSVVTGLNTEAFF. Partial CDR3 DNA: TGCAGCGTTGTTACAGGGCTCAACACTGAA.

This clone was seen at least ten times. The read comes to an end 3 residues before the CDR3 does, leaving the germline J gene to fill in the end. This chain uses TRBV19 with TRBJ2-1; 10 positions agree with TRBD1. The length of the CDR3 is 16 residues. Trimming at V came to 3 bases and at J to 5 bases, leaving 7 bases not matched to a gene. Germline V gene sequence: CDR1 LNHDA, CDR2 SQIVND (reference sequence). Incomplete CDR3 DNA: TGTGCCAGTAGTATTTTACCGGGACAGGGGAACAATGAG. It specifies CASSILPGQGNNE. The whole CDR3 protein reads CASSILPGQGNNEQFF.

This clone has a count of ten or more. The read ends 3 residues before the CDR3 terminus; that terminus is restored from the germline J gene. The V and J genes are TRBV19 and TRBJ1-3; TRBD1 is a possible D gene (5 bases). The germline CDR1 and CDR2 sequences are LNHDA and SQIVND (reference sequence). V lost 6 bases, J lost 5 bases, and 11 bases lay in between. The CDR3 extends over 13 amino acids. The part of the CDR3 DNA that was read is TGTGCCAGTAGCTTCAAGGGGCGAAACACC. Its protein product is CASSFKGRNT. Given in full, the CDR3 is CASSFKGRNTIYF. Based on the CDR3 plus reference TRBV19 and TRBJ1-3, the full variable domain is DGGITQSPKYLFRKEGQNVTLSCEQNLNHDAMYWYRQDPGQGLRLIYYSQIVNDFQKGDIAEGYSVSREKKESFPLTVTSAQKNPTAFYLCASSFKGRNTIYFGEGSWLTVV.

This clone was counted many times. The CDR3 DNA, read in part, is TGCAGTGCTAGAGAACAGGGTAGGTACACTGAA. As protein: CSAREQGRYTE. The whole CDR3 is CSAREQGRYTEAFF. The gene calls are TRBV20-1 and TRBJ1-1, with D possibly matching TRBD1 (6 bases). The read ends 3 residues before the CDR3 terminus; that terminus is restored from the germline J gene. Germline V gives CDR1 DFQATT, CDR2 SNEGSKA (reference sequence). Trimming stripped 0 bases from V and 3 bases from J, with 11 bases between. The CDR3 has 14 amino acids.

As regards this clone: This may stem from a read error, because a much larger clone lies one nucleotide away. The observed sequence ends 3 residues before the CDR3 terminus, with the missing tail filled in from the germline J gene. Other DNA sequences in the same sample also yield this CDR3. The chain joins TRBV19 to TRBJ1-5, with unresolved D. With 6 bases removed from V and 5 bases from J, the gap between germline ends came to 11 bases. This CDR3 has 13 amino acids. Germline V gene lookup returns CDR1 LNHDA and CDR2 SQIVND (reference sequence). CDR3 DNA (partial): TGTGCCAGTAGCTTCACCTTAGATCAGCCC. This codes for CASSFTLDQP. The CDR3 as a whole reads CASSFTLDQPQHF.

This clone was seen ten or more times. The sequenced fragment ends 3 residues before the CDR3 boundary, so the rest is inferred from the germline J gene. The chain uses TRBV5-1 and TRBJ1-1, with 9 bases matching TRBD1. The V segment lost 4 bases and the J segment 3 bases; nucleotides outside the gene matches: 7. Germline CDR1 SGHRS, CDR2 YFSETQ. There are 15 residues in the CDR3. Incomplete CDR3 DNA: TGCGCCAGCAGCGTAACCGGGACAGGGTACACTGAA. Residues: CASSVTGTGYTE. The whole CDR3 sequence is CASSVTGTGYTEAFF. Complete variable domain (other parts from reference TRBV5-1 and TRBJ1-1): KAGVTQTPRYLIKTRGQQVTLSCSPISGHRSVSWYQQTPGQGLQFLFEYFSETQRNKGNFPGRFSGRQFSNSRSEMNVSTLELGDSALYLCASSVTGTGYTEAFFGQGTRLTVV.

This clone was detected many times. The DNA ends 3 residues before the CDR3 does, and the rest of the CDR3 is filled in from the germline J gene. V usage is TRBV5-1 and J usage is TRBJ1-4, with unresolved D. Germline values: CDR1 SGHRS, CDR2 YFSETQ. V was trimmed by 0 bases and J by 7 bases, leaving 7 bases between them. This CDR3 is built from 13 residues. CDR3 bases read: TGCGCCAGCAGCTTGGAGGGTTCTGAAAAA. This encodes CASSLEGSEK. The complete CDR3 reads CASSLEGSEKLFF. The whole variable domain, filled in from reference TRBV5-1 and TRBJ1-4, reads KAGVTQTPRYLIKTRGQQVTLSCSPISGHRSVSWYQQTPGQGLQFLFEYFSETQRNKGNFPGRFSGRQFSNSRSEMNVSTLELGDSALYLCASSLEGSEKLFFGSGTQLSVL.

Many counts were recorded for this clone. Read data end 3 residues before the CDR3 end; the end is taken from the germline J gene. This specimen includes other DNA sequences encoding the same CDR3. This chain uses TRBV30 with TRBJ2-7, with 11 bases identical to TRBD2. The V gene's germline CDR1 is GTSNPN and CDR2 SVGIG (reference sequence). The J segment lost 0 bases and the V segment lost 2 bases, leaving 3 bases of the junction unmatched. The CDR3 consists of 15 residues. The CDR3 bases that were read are TGTGCCTGGAGTCCACTAGCGGGGGTCTCCTACGAG. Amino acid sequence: CAWSPLAGVSYE. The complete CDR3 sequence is CAWSPLAGVSYEQYF.

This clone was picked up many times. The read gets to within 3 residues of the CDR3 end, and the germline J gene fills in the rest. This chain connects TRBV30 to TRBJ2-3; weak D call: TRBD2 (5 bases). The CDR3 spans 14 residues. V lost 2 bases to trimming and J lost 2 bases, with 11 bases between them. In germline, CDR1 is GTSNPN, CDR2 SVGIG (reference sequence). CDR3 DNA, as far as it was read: TGTGCCTGGAGTTCACTAGTAGACACAGATACG. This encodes CAWSSLVDTDT. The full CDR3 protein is CAWSSLVDTDTQYF.

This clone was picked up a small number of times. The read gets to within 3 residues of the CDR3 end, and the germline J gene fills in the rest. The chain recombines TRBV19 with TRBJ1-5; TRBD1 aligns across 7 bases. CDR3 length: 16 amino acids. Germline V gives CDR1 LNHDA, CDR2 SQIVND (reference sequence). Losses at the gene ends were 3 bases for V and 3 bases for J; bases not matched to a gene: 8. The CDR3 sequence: CASSMDRKWVNQPQHF. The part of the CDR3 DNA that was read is TGTGCCAGTAGTATGGACAGGAAGTGGGTCAATCAGCCC.

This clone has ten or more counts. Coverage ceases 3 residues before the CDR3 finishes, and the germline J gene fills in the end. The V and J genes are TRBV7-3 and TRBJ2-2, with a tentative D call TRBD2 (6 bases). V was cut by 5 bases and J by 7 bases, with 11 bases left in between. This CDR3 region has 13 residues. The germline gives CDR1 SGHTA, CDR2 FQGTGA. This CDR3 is CASSQGLYGELFF. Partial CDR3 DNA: TGTGCCAGCAGCCAGGGACTTTACGGGGAG.

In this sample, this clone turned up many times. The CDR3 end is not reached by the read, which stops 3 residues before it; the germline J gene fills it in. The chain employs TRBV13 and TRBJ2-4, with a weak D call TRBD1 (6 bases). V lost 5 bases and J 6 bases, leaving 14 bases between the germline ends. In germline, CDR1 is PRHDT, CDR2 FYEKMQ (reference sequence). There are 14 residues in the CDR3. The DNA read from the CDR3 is TGTGCCAGCAGCCTTGTAATACAGGGAAACATT. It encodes CASSLVIQGNI. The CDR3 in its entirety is CASSLVIQGNIQYF.

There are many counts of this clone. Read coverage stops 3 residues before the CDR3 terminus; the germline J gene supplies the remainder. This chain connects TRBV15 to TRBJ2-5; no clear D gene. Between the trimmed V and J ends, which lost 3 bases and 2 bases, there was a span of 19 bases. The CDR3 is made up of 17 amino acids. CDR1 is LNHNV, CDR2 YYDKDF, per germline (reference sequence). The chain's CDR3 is CATSSLGRSLIQETQYF. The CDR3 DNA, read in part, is TGTGCCACCAGCAGCTTGGGCCGATCGCTTATACAAGAGACC.

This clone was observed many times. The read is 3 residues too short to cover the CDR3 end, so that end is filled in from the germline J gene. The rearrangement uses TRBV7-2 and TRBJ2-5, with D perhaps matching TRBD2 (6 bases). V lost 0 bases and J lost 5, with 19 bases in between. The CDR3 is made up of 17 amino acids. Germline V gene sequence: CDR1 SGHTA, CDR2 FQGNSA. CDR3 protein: CASSLAPGLALIETQYF. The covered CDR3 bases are TGTGCCAGCAGCTTAGCGCCGGGACTGGCCTTGATCGAGACC.

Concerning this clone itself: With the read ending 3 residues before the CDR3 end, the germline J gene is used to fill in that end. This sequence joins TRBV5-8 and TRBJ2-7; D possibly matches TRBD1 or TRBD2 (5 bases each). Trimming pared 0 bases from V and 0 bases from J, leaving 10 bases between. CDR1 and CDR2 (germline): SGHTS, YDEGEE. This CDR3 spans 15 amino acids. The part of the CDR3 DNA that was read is TGTGCCAGCAGCTTGGCGCCAGGGAGCTCCTACGAG. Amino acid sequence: CASSLAPGSSYE. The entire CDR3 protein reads CASSLAPGSSYEQYF.

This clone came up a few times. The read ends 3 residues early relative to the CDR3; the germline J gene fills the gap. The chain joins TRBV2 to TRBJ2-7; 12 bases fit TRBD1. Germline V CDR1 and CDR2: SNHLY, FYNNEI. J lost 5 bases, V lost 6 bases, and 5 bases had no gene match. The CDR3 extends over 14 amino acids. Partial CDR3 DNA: TGTGCCAGCAGGGGGACAGGGGGCATCCACGAG. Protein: CASRGTGGIHE. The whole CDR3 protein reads CASRGTGGIHEQYF.

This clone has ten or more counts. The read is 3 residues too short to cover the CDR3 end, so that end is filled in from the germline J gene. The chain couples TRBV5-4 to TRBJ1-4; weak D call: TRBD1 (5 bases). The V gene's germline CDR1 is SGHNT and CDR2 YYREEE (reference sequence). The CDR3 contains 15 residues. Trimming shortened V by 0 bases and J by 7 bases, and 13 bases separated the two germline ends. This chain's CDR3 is CASSLAGAGSEKLFF. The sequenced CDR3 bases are TGTGCCAGCAGCTTGGCTGGGGCCGGGAGTGAAAAA.